The 7 T cell receptor beta chains below come from one sample, sequenced in a study of blood T cell repertoires in COVID-19. TCRdb's table, derived via immunoSEQ multiplex PCR, lists solely in-frame clones and lacks some. Here the sample spans 260,000 or so clones, 85% being singletons. The sample was PBMCs or T cells enriched from blood (not recorded which). These receptors were collected from a woman aged 50 to 60 who had recovered from COVID-19.

The chain links TRBV7-2 to TRBJ1-2; D is possibly TRBD1 (6 bases). CDR3 length equals 15 residues. Germline V lookup: CDR1 SGHTA, CDR2 FQGNSA. The V end lost 5 bases, the J end lost 2 bases, and 15 bases lay between the germline ends. CDR3: CASSHDAGQNYGYTF. The CDR3 nucleotides are TGTGCCAGCAGCCATGATGCAGGACAGAACTATGGCTACACCTTC.

The V and J genes are TRBV7-3 and TRBJ2-3; D might be TRBD2 (6 bases). The CDR3 consists of 15 residues. V was trimmed by 5 bases and J by 0 bases, leaving 12 bases between them. Per germline, CDR1 SGHTA and CDR2 FQGTGA. The CDR3 protein is CASSPGSGSTDTQYF. The CDR3 DNA reads as TGTGCCAGCAGCCCCGGCAGCGGGAGCACAGATACGCAGTATTTT. Full variable domain (missing parts from reference TRBV7-3 and TRBJ2-3): GAGVSQTPSNKVTEKGKYVELRCDPISGHTALYWYRQSLGQGPEFLIYFQGTGAADDSGLPNDRFFAVRPEGSVSTLKIQRTERGDSAVYLCASSPGSGSTDTQYFGPGTRLTVL.

The rearrangement links TRBV24-1 to TRBJ2-3, with a possible D match to TRBD2 (6 bases). This CDR3 is built from 14 residues. The V end lost 5 bases, the J end lost 2 bases, and 10 bases lay between the germline ends. Germline V CDR1 and CDR2: KGHDR, SFDVKD. The CDR3 here is CATSAGTSTDTQYF. DNA of the CDR3: TGTGCCACCAGTGCTGGGACTTCCACAGATACGCAGTATTTT.

This clone has only one observation. V gene TRBV11-2 combines with J gene TRBJ1-3; D not resolved. The CDR3 has 18 amino acids. CDR1 is SGHAT, CDR2 FQNNGV, per germline. The V end lost 0 bases, the J end lost 2 bases, and 17 bases lay between the germline ends. This CDR3 is CASSLDPQSNSAGNTIYF. CDR3 sequence (DNA): TGTGCCAGCAGCTTAGACCCCCAATCGAATTCAGCTGGAAACACCATATATTTT.

This chain connects TRBV12-3 or TRBV12-4 to TRBJ1-2; 11 positions agree with TRBD1. The CDR3 extends over 13 amino acids. The V segment lost 4 bases and the J segment 8 bases; nucleotides outside the gene matches: 3. CDR3 sequence: CASSSRDRGGYTF. DNA of the CDR3: TGTGCCAGCAGTTCAAGGGACAGGGGGGGCTACACCTTC.

The chain recombines TRBV7-3 with TRBJ2-1; TRBD1 matches at 7 bases. The CDR3 totals 13 residues. CDR1 and CDR2 from the germline V gene are SGHTA and FQGTGA. V shed 4 bases, J shed 6 bases, and the junction held 3 bases outside the gene matches. The CDR3 coding sequence is TGTGCCAGCAGCTCAACAGGGGCCAATGAGCAGTTCTTC. It specifies CASSSTGANEQFF.

V is TRBV10-1 and J is TRBJ2-3, with D perhaps TRBD2 (7 bases). There are 17 residues in the CDR3. Per germline, CDR1 WNHNN and CDR2 SYGVQD (reference sequence). Deletions cut 0 bases from V and 4 bases from J, with 17 bases between. CDR3 sequence: CASSESERDTGPDTQYF. The CDR3, as DNA: TGCGCCAGCAGTGAGTCGGAGCGGGACACCGGCCCAGATACGCAGTATTTT.